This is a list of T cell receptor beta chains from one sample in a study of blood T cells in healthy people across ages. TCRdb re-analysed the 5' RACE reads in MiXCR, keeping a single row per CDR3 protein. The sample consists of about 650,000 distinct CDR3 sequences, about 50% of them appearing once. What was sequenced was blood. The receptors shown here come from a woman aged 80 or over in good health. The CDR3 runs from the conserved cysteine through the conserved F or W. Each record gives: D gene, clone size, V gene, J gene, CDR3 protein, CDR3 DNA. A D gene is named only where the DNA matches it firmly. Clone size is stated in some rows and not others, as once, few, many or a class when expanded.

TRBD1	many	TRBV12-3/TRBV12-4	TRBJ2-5	CASSSPTGRETQYF	TGTGCCAGCAGTTCGCCGACAGGGCGGGAGACCCAGTACTTC
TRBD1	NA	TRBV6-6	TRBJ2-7	CASRFRDREYNEQYF	TGTGCCAGCAGATTCCGGGACAGGGAGTACAATGAGCAGTACTTC
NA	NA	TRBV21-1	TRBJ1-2	CASSKWKGEPWKNYGYTF	TGTGCCAGCAGCAAATGGAAGGGCGAGCCCTGGAAGAACTATGGCTACACCTTC
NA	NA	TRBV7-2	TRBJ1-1	CASRWGLNTEAFF	TGTGCCAGCAGGTGGGGGCTGAACACTGAAGCTTTCTTT
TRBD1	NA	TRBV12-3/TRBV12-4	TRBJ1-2	CASSFWAPGQGSDGYTF	TGTGCCAGCAGTTTCTGGGCCCCGGGACAGGGTAGCGATGGCTACACCTTC
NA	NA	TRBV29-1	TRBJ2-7	CSVGPDHSYEQYF	TGCAGCGTTGGGCCTGACCATTCCTACGAGCAGTACTTC
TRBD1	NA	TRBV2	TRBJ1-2	CASRTGTGVNTF	TGTGCCAGCAGGACCGGGACAGGGGTGAACACCTTC
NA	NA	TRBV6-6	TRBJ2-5	CASILNSLGGTQYF	TGTGCCAGCATCTTAAACAGCCTGGGAGGGACCCAGTACTTC
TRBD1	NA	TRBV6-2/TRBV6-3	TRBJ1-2	CASSGKQGDYGYTF	TGTGCCAGCAGTGGCAAGCAGGGGGACTATGGCTACACCTTC
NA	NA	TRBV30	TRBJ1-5	CAWNRGDYSNQPQHF	TGTGCCTGGAATAGGGGGGATTATAGCAATCAGCCCCAGCATTTT